This section outlines one TCR beta chain sequence together with its context. The antigen is undetermined. This clone may be a read error of a much larger clone one base away. The data belong to a study of T cells after yellow fever vaccination. Study-level results: In post-booster samples, most primary-vaccination clones reappeared (about 97% CD4, roughly 89% CD8). Contaminating bulk clonotypes could be abundant in FACS-sorted repertoires.

The CDR3 spans 13 residues. With 3 bases removed from V and 4 bases from J, the gap between germline ends came to 12 bases. CDR1 DFQATT and CDR2 SNEGSKA come from the germline V gene (reference sequence). TCRdb recomputed calls from the 5' RACE reads with MiXCR, one row per CDR3 protein. This table has 150,000 to 200,000 distinct CDR3 sequences, approximately 6.2% appearing once. This chain joins TRBV20-1 and TRBJ2-5; maybe TRBD1 (6 bases). The origin of this receptor is a man younger than 30 who received the YFV17D yellow fever vaccine. Sequencing was performed on CD4+ T cells sorted from PBMCs, taken on the day of the first yellow fever vaccination. CDR3 in amino acids: CSASQGPTETQYF. In nucleotides, the CDR3 is TGCAGTGCTAGTCAGGGGCCCACAGAGACCCAGTACTTC.